Listed here are 21 T cell receptor beta chains from one sample, sequenced in a study of graft-versus-host responses after intestinal transplantation. Measured with immunoSEQ multiplex PCR; TCRdb has only the in-frame clones, and not every one. The table shows about 93,000 clones, with around 93% occurring only once. For these receptors, no antigen is known. The material was unstimulated CD8+ T cells sorted from spleen or lymph node cells, obtained before intestinal transplant. These receptors all stem from a human donor who received an intestinal transplant.

The gene calls are TRBV19 and TRBJ2-7; D remains unclear. This CDR3 has 11 residues. Trimming stripped 8 bases from V and 0 bases from J, with 5 bases between. Germline CDR1 is LNHDA and CDR2 is SQIVND (reference sequence). DNA of the CDR3: TGTGCCAGTGGCCACTCCTACGAGCAGTACTTC. It is translated as CASGHSYEQYF.

This rearrangement joins TRBV27 to TRBJ2-3; a weak D match, TRBD2 (6 bases). The CDR3 has 15 residues. CDR1 and CDR2 (germline): MNHEY, SMNVEV (reference sequence). V lost 2 bases and J lost 0, with 9 bases in between. In DNA, the CDR3 is TGTGCCAGCAGTTTAGGGGGGTTTAGCACAGATACGCAGTATTTT. It codes for CASSLGGFSTDTQYF.

The chain has TRBV7-3 and TRBJ2-7, with TRBD1 identical over 11 bases. Germline V gene lookup returns CDR1 SGHTA and CDR2 FQGTGA. The CDR3 covers 15 residues. Losses at the gene ends were 2 bases for V and 3 bases for J; bases not matched to a gene: 3. In nucleotides, the CDR3 is TGTGCCAGCAGCTTAGGGACAGGGGGGATCTACGAGCAGTACTTC. Translation: CASSLGTGGIYEQYF.

V gene TRBV7-9 combines with J gene TRBJ1-1, with TRBD1 as a possible D gene (6 bases). The V end lost 4 bases, the J end lost 4 bases, and 13 bases lay between the germline ends. This CDR3 comprises 14 residues. Germline assignment: CDR1 SEHNR and CDR2 FQNEAQ (reference sequence). In DNA, the CDR3 is TGTGCCAGCAGCTCTAACCTAGGGGGCACTGAAGCTTTCTTT. Protein product: CASSSNLGGTEAFF.

The rearrangement uses TRBV11-2 and TRBJ2-5; 7 nucleotides agree with TRBD1. This CDR3 spans 13 amino acids. Trimming removed 5 bases from V and 3 bases from J; junction bases left unmatched: 3. The germline V gene has CDR1 SGHAT and CDR2 FQNNGV. The CDR3 coding sequence is TGTGCCAGCAGCGCCGGACAGGAAGAGACCCAGTACTTC. Amino acid sequence: CASSAGQEETQYF.

The chain joins TRBV5-5 to TRBJ1-2; 9 bases are shared with TRBD1. CDR1 is SGHKS, CDR2 YYEKEE, per germline (reference sequence). The junction had 5 bases not matched to a gene; V was cut back by 4 bases and J by 4 bases. The CDR3 extends over 14 amino acids. CDR3 sequence: CASSGGQGGYGYTF. The CDR3 DNA reads TGTGCCAGCAGCGGGGGACAGGGAGGCTATGGCTACACCTTC.

J is TRBJ2-2 and V is TRBV2, with a possible D match to TRBD2 (5 bases). The CDR3 spans 15 residues. In germline, CDR1 is SNHLY, CDR2 FYNNEI. Trimming took 11 bases from V and 3 from J, leaving 19 bases between them. CDR3 protein: CARKNLERHTGELFF. The CDR3 DNA reads TGTGCCCGCAAGAATTTAGAGCGGCACACCGGGGAGCTGTTTTTT.

V and J are TRBV9 and TRBJ2-3, with TRBD2 identical over 7 bases. The CDR3 has 14 amino acids. CDR1 is SGDLS, CDR2 YYNGEE, per germline. V lost 7 bases, J lost 2 bases, and 7 bases stayed unmatched. In nucleotides, the CDR3 is TGTGCCAGCGGGAGGGACTCCTACACAGATACGCAGTATTTT. It specifies CASGRDSYTDTQYF.

The genes are TRBV28 and TRBJ1-5; D not certain. The germline CDR1 and CDR2 sequences are MDHEN and SYDVKM. CDR3 size: 15 residues. V was shortened by 5 bases and J by 6 bases, with 17 bases between the two germline ends. In DNA form, the CDR3 reads TGTGCCAGCAGTCCCATGACTGAAGTCGGTCAGCCCCAGCATTTT. It translates to CASSPMTEVGQPQHF.

The J gene is TRBJ2-1, the V gene TRBV19; a possible D gene is TRBD2 (5 bases). Per germline, CDR1 LNHDA and CDR2 SQIVND (reference sequence). The CDR3 is 15 amino acids. V was pared by 1 base and J by 7 bases, with 14 bases between. The CDR3 sequence is CASSIVRGSGNEQFF. CDR3 DNA: TGTGCCAGTAGTATAGTTAGAGGGTCGGGGAATGAGCAGTTCTTC.

The chain is built from TRBV5-6 and TRBJ1-4; D remains unclear. With 4 bases removed from V and 8 bases from J, the gap between germline ends came to 18 bases. CDR1 and CDR2 (germline): SGHDT, YYEEEE. The CDR3 runs to 15 residues. The CDR3 DNA reads TGTGCCAGCAGCCCCACTGGTCAGGTCGAAGAAAAACTGTTTTTT. Protein sequence: CASSPTGQVEEKLFF. Complete variable domain (other parts from reference TRBV5-6 and TRBJ1-4): DAGVTQSPTHLIKTRGQQVTLRCSPKSGHDTVSWYQQALGQGPQFIFQYYEEEERQRGNFPDRFSGHQFPNYSSELNVNALLLGDSALYLCASSPTGQVEEKLFFGSGTQLSVL.

The J gene is TRBJ2-5, the V gene TRBV6-6; perhaps TRBD1 as D (6 bases). The CDR3 has 13 amino acids. Trimming left V 11 bases short and J 2 bases short, with 15 bases between. The germline CDR1 and CDR2 sequences are MNHNY and SVGAGI (reference sequence). CDR3 in amino acids: CAASFRGQETQYF. In DNA, the CDR3 is TGTGCCGCATCGTTCAGGGGACAAGAGACCCAGTACTTC.

V gene TRBV9 combines with J gene TRBJ2-7; the match to TRBD2 covers 9 bases. Germline V lookup: CDR1 SGDLS, CDR2 YYNGEE. V lost 0 bases and J lost 7; bases outside the gene matches: 8. The CDR3 contains 15 residues. Written as DNA, the CDR3 is TGTGCCAGCAGCGTAGATGGCGGGGGGGCAAAAGAGCAGTACTTC. Protein sequence: CASSVDGGGAKEQYF.

The chain carries TRBV18 and TRBJ1-2, with D possibly matching TRBD1 (5 bases). Germline CDR1 reads KGHSH; CDR2 reads LQKENI. The CDR3 runs 16 residues. V gave up 1 base and J gave up 5 bases, with 17 bases separating them. CDR3 in amino acids: CASSPLRSGPRYGYTF. The CDR3 region has the DNA TGTGCCAGCTCACCACTACGATCAGGGCCTCGGTATGGCTACACCTTC.

The gene calls are TRBV19 and TRBJ1-5; 9 bases line up with TRBD1. This CDR3 has 12 amino acids. J was trimmed by 7 bases and V by 9 bases; bases with no gene match: 4. CDR1 and CDR2 (germline): LNHDA, SQIVND (reference sequence). This CDR3 is CASGQGTQPQHF. CDR3 in DNA: TGTGCCAGCGGACAGGGGACCCAGCCCCAGCATTTT. Using reference TRBV19 and TRBJ1-5 for the parts outside the CDR3, the full variable domain is DGGITQSPKYLFRKEGQNVTLSCEQNLNHDAMYWYRQDPGQGLRLIYYSQIVNDFQKGDIAEGYSVSREKKESFPLTVTSAQKNPTAFYLCASGQGTQPQHFGDGTRLSIL.

The chain combines TRBV30 with TRBJ1-3; 9 bases are a match to TRBD1. The CDR3 contains 18 residues. V lost 1 base, J lost 4 bases, and 14 bases stayed unmatched. From germline, CDR1 is GTSNPN and CDR2 SVGIG (reference sequence). CDR3 in DNA: TGTGCCTGGAGTGCCCGGGACAGGGACTACGTGGGAGGAAACACCATATATTTT. It yields the protein CAWSARDRDYVGGNTIYF.

The chain has TRBV6-1 and TRBJ1-2, with 9 positions matching TRBD1. In germline, CDR1 is MNHNS, CDR2 SASEGT. The CDR3 runs to 16 residues. V shed 2 bases and J 4 bases; nucleotides not matched to a gene: 8. The CDR3 region is CASSEIVTGGVYGYTF. The CDR3 DNA is TGTGCCAGCAGTGAAATCGTTACAGGGGGCGTCTATGGCTACACCTTC.

This clone was seen only once. The V gene is TRBV4-3, the J gene TRBJ2-7; D unresolved. Germline loops: CDR1 LGHNA, CDR2 YSLEER. This CDR3 has 12 residues. V lost 0 bases and J lost 6, with 6 bases in between. The CDR3 protein is CASSQDSFEQYF. CDR3 DNA sequence: TGCGCCAGCAGCCAAGACTCGTTCGAGCAGTACTTC.

The chain combines TRBV27 with TRBJ1-2; D might be TRBD1 (5 bases). Trimming removed 2 bases at V and 10 bases at J, with 14 bases between. The V gene's germline CDR1 is MNHEY and CDR2 SMNVEV (reference sequence). CDR3 length equals 13 residues. The CDR3 DNA reads as TGTGCCAGCAGTTTAACATTTAGGGGCATCTACACCTTC. It is translated as CASSLTFRGIYTF.

This chain joins TRBV6-1 and TRBJ2-7, with 10 bases fitting TRBD2. Germline CDR1 MNHNS, CDR2 SASEGT. The V segment lost 3 bases and the J segment 3 bases; nucleotides outside the gene matches: 8. This CDR3 contains 16 residues. The CDR3 sequence: CASSETISGRFYEQYF. As DNA, the CDR3 is TGTGCCAGCAGTGAGACGATTAGCGGGAGGTTCTACGAGCAGTACTTC.

The V and J genes are TRBV7-9 and TRBJ2-1; D is possibly TRBD2 (8 bases). Per germline, CDR1 SEHNR and CDR2 FQNEAQ (reference sequence). CDR3 size: 15 residues. V lost 5 bases, J lost 7 bases, and 18 bases lay in between. The CDR3 loop is CASSPYRGLGNEQFF. For the CDR3, the DNA is TGTGCCAGCAGCCCATACAGGGGACTAGGGAATGAGCAGTTCTTC.